The rows below give T cell receptor beta chains drawn from one sample of a study of OX40 agonist ivuxolimab in advanced cancers. Measured with immunoSEQ multiplex PCR; TCRdb has only the in-frame clones, and not every one. The sample has fewer than 85,000 clones, 85% to 95% seen once. The input for sequencing was CD4+ or CD8+ T cells sorted from blood, taken in a trial of the OX40 agonist ivuxolimab. Receptor source: an adult with an advanced solid tumor such as melanoma, head and neck, liver or kidney cancer. The CDR3 runs from the conserved cysteine through the conserved F or W. The order of the fields is V gene, J gene, D gene, clone size, CDR3 DNA, CDR3 protein. D genes are given only for firm matches. Only part of the rows carry a size: once, few, many, or a class if the clone is expanded.

TRBV9	TRBJ2-7	.	.	TGTGCCAGCAGCGTAGATAACAGTATGGCCGAGCAGTACTTC	CASSVDNSMAEQYF
TRBV18	TRBJ1-1	.	.	TGTGCCAGCTCTCCCTCGACAGGCCGGAACACTGAAGCTTTCTTT	CASSPSTGRNTEAFF
TRBV19	TRBJ2-1	TRBD2	.	TGTGCCAGTAGTTCCGGGACTAGCGGGAGTAACGAGCAGTTCTTC	CASSSGTSGSNEQFF
TRBV6-5	TRBJ2-2	.	.	TGTGCCAGCAGTTACTCGCGGGCGAACACCGGGGAGCTGTTTTTT	CASSYSRANTGELFF
TRBV19	TRBJ1-2	.	once	TGTGCCAGTAGTATGGGGCGGATCTATGGCTACACCTTC	CASSMGRIYGYTF
TRBV15	TRBJ1-2	.	.	TGTGCCACCAGCAGAGATCGCCCCGAGATCTATGGCTACACCTTC	CATSRDRPEIYGYTF
TRBV7-3	TRBJ2-1	.	.	TGTGCCAGCAGCTTAAGTGGTGCGGTGGGTGAGCAGTTCTTC	CASSLSGAVGEQFF
TRBV10-3	TRBJ2-7	TRBD2	.	TGTGCCACCCAGGCACTAGCGGGAGGCGGCGAGCAGTACTTC	CATQALAGGGEQYF
TRBV5-6	TRBJ2-5	.	.	TGTGCCAGCAGCTCCCTCGGGGCAGGAACGAAAGAGACCCAGTACTTC	CASSSLGAGTKETQYF
TRBV15	TRBJ2-6	.	.	TGTGCCACGTCACGATTGGCAGCCCAGTCGGGGGCCAACGTCCTGACTTTC	CATSRLAAQSGANVLTF
TRBV11-2	TRBJ2-3	TRBD1	.	TGTGCCAGCAGCCCTTATGTTCCGACAGGGTTCACAGATACGCAGTATTTT	CASSPYVPTGFTDTQYF